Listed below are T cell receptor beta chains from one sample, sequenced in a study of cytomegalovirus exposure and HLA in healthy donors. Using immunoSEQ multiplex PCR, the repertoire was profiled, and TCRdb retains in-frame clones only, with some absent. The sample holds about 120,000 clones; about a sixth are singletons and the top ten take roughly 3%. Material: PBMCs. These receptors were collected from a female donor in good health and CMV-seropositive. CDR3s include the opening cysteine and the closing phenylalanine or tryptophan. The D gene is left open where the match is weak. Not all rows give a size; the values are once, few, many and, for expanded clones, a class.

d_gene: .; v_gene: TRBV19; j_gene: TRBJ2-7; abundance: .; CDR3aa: CASTPGHTHYEQYF; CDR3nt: TGTGCCAGTACCCCAGGGCATACCCACTACGAGCAGTACTTC
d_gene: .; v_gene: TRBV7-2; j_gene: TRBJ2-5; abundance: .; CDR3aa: CASSFTSGGLQETQYF; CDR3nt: TGTGCCAGCAGCTTTACATCGGGCGGGTTACAAGAGACCCAGTACTTC
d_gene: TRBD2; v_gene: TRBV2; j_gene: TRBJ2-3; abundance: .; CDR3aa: CASSEISGRAGDTQYF; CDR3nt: TGTGCCAGCAGTGAAATTAGCGGGAGGGCCGGGGATACGCAGTATTTT
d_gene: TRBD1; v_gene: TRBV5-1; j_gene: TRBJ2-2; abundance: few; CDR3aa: CASSLGDRSTGELFF; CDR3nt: TGCGCCAGCAGCTTGGGGGACAGAAGCACCGGGGAGCTGTTTTTT
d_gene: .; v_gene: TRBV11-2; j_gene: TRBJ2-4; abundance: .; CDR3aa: CASSLVQAEVYF; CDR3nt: TGTGCCAGCAGCTTAGTCCAAGCGGAGGTGTACTTC
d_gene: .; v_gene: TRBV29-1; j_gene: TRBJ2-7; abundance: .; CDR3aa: CSVKRGGFEDEQYF; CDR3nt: TGCAGCGTTAAAAGGGGGGGGTTCGAGGACGAGCAGTACTTC
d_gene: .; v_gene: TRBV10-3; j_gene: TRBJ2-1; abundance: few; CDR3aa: CAISEGDFSSYNEQFF; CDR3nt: TGTGCCATCAGTGAAGGGGACTTTAGCTCCTACAATGAGCAGTTCTTC
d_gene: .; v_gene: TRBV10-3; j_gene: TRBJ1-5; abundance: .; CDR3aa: CAISESKVAGDQPQHF; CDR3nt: TGTGCCATCAGTGAGTCGAAGGTGGCAGGCGATCAGCCCCAGCATTTT
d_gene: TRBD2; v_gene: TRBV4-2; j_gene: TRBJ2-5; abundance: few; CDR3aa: CASSQDRGSGGTQYF; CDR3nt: TGTGCCAGCAGCCAAGATCGGGGTAGCGGGGGAACCCAGTACTTC
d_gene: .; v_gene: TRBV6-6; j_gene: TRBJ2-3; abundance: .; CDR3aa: CASSYLPQTDTQYF; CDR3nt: TGTGCCAGCAGTTACCTCCCTCAGACAGATACGCAGTATTTT
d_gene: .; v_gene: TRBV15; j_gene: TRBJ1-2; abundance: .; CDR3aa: CATSRGGSYGYTF; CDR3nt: TGTGCCACCAGCCGGGGGGGAAGCTATGGCTACACCTTC
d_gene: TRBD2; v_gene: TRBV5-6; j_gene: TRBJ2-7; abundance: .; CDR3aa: CASSNTGTGGYEQYF; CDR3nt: TGTGCCAGCAGCAACACCGGGACGGGGGGCTACGAGCAGTACTTC
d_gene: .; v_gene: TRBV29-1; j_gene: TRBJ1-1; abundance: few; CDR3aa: CSVAFGFRTEAFF; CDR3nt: TGCAGCGTTGCGTTCGGTTTCAGGACTGAAGCTTTCTTT
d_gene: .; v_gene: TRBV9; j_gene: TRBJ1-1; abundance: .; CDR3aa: CASSPWAQRDTEAFF; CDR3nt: TGTGCCAGCAGCCCCTGGGCCCAGAGAGACACTGAAGCTTTCTTT
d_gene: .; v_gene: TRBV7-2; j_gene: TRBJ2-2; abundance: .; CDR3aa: CASSLGRNTGELFF; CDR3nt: TGTGCCAGCAGCTTAGGGAGAAACACCGGGGAGCTGTTTTTT
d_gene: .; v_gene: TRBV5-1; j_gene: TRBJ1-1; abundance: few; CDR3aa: CASSLVGATTEAFF; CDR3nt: TGCGCCAGCAGCTTGGTAGGGGCTACCACTGAAGCTTTCTTT
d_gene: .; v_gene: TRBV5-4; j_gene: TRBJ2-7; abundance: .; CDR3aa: CASSFRGPDHEQYF; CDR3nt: TGTGCCAGCAGCTTCCGGGGTCCGGACCACGAGCAGTACTTC
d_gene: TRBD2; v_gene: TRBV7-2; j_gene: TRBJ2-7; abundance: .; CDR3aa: CASSLEFAGLAGGPYEQYF; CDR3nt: TGTGCCAGCAGCTTAGAGTTTGCGGGACTAGCGGGAGGGCCCTACGAGCAGTACTTC
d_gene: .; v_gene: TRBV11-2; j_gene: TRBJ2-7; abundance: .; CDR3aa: CASSLGGRQYF; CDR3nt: TGTGCCAGCAGCTTAGGAGGTCGGCAGTACTTC
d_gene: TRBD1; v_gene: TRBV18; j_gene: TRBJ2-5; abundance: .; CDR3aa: CASSPTGGVSRETQYF; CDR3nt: TGTGCCAGCTCACCGACAGGGGGCGTCTCTCGGGAGACCCAGTACTTC
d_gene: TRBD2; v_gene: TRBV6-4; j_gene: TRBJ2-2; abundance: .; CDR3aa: CATRRESNTGELFF; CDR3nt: TGTGCCACCCGGCGGGAGTCGAACACCGGGGAGCTGTTTTTT
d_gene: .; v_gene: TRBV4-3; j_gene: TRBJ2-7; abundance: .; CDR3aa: CASSQRLRGTQGGEQYF; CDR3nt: TGCGCCAGCAGCCAACGCCTCAGGGGGACCCAGGGGGGCGAGCAGTACTTC
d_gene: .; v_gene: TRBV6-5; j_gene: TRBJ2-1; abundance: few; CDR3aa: CASSYSQVYNEQFF; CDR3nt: TGTGCCAGCAGTTACTCACAGGTCTACAATGAGCAGTTCTTC
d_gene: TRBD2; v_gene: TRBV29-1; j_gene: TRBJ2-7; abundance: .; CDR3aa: CSVYTGGGHEQYF; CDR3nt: TGCAGCGTTTATACGGGGGGAGGCCACGAGCAGTACTTC
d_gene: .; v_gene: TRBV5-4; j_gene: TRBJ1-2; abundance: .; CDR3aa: CASSLDSGDYGYTF; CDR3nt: TGTGCCAGCAGCTTGGATTCAGGGGACTATGGCTACACCTTC
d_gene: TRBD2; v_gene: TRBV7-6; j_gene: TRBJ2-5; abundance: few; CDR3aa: CASSLVGGSQETQYF; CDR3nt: TGTGCCAGCAGCTTGGTGGGGGGGAGCCAAGAGACCCAGTACTTC
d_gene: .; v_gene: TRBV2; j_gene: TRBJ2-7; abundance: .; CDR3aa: CASRRLASPGEQYF; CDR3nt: TGTGCCAGCAGACGTCTAGCGAGCCCAGGGGAGCAGTACTTC
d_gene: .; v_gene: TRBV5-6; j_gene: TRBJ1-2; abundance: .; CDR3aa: CASSDYNLGYGYTF; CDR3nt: TGTGCCAGCAGCGACTATAATCTAGGTTATGGCTACACCTTC
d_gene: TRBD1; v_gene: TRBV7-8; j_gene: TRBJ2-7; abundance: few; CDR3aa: CASSYSGTGGREQYF; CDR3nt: TGTGCCAGCAGCTATTCCGGGACAGGGGGTCGCGAGCAGTACTTC
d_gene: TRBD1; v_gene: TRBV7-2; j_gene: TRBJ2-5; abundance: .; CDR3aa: CASSSRTGLETQYF; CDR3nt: TGTGCCAGCAGCTCTAGGACAGGGCTAGAGACCCAGTACTTC
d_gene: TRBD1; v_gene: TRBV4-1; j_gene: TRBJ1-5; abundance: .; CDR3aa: CASSQRQGAYQPQHF; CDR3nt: TGCGCCAGCAGCCAACGGCAGGGGGCTTATCAGCCCCAGCATTTT
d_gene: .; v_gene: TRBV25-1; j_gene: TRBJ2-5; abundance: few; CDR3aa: CASNPVAQETQYF; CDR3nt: TGTGCCAGCAACCCCGTGGCCCAGGAGACCCAGTACTTC
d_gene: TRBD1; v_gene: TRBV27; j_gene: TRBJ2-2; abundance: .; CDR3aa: CASRPTGTGGTGELFF; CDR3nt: TGTGCCAGCAGACCGACCGGGACAGGGGGGACCGGGGAGCTGTTTTTT
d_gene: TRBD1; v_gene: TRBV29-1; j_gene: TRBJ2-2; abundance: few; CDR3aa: CSVEGGDRGSAGELFF; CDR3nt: TGCAGCGTTGAAGGTGGGGACAGGGGCTCTGCCGGGGAGCTGTTTTTT
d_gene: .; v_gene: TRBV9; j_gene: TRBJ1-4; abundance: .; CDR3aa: CASSTLGGHVNEKLFF; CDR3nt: TGTGCCAGCAGCACCCTGGGAGGACACGTCAATGAAAAACTGTTTTTT
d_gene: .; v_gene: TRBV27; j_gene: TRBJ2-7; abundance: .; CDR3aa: CASSLGWSYEQYF; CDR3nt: TGTGCCAGCAGTTTAGGGTGGAGCTACGAGCAGTACTTC
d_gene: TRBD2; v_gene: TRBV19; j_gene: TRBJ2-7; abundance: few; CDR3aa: CACQRTSDWTYEQYF; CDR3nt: TGTGCCTGCCAAAGGACTAGTGATTGGACCTACGAGCAGTACTTC
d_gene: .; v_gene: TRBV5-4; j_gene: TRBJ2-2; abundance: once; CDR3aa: CASSPPRGTGELFF; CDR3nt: TGTGCCAGCAGCCCGCCGCGAGGCACCGGGGAGCTGTTTTTT
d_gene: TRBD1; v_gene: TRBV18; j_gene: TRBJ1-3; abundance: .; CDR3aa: CASSSDRGAPNTIYF; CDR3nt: TGTGCCAGCTCATCTGACAGGGGCGCCCCGAACACCATATATTTT
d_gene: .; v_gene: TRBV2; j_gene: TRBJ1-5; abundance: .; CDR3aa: CASSVIPTQGQPQHF; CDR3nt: TGTGCCAGCAGTGTCATACCTACACAGGGTCAGCCCCAGCATTTT
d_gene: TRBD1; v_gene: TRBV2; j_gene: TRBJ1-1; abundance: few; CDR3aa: CASSEWDRGQEAFF; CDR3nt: TGTGCCAGCAGTGAATGGGACAGGGGTCAGGAAGCTTTCTTT